The 30 T cell receptor beta chains below come from one sample, sequenced in a study of human T cells and chemical hapten exposure. TCRdb reanalysed the RACE reads using MiXCR and keeps one entry per CDR3 protein. The table records over 300,000 distinct CDR3 sequences, approximately 5.1% of them present only once. Documented time point: pre-sensitization, week 0. Indicated treatment: therapeutic diphenylcyclopropenone sensitization with weekly scalp DPC. The specimen was whole blood, collected in connection with sensitization to the hapten diphenylcyclopropenone (DPC). All receptors come from a woman aged 50 to 60 with alopecia areata. Some clones in this sample may be carry-over from other donors' samples.

This clonotype was detected ten times or more. The V gene is TRBV7-9, the J gene TRBJ1-2; D is uncertain. Germline V gene data show CDR1 as SEHNR and CDR2 as FQNEAQ (reference sequence). The CDR3 consists of 15 residues. V lost 5 bases to trimming and J lost 2 bases, with 15 bases between them. CDR3 nucleotides: TGTGCCAGCAGCCCCGAAGGTCATCCCAACTATGGCTACACCTTC. Its protein product is CASSPEGHPNYGYTF. Supplemented by reference TRBV7-9 and TRBJ1-2, the full variable domain reads DTGVSQNPRHKITKRGQNVTFRCDPISEHNRLYWYRQTLGQGPEFLTYFQNEAQLEKSRLLSDRFSAERPKGSFSTLEIQRTEQGDSAMYLCASSPEGHPNYGYTFGSGTRLTVV.

This clonotype was detected many times. V is TRBV28 and J is TRBJ2-3; TRBD2 matches 11 bases. The CDR3 extends over 15 amino acids. Germline loops: CDR1 MDHEN, CDR2 SYDVKM. Trimming took 8 bases from V and 1 from J; bases not matched to a gene: 5. The CDR3 DNA reads TGTGCCAGCCGTCTAGCGGGAGGCGGCACAGATACGCAGTATTTT. It translates to CASRLAGGGTDTQYF.

This clonotype came up many times. The CDR3 nucleotides are TGTGCCAGCAGCAAACGGACAGGGAGGGATGAAAAACTGTTTTTT. This gives the protein CASSKRTGRDEKLFF. The J gene is TRBJ1-4, the V gene TRBV27, with 8 bases lining up with TRBD1. The CDR3 loop spans 15 amino acids. Germline CDR1 is MNHEY and CDR2 is SMNVEV (reference sequence). With 6 bases clipped from V and 6 bases from J, the junction kept 9 bases outside the gene matches.

This clonotype occurred a few times. The V gene is TRBV7-8, the J gene TRBJ2-3; TRBD1 is a possible D gene (6 bases). The CDR3 is made up of 17 amino acids. CDR1 is SGHVS, CDR2 FQNEAQ, per germline. Trimming took off 2 bases at V and 0 bases at J, with 15 bases between the two ends. The CDR3 DNA reads TGTGCCAGCAGCTTAACGCAGGGGACCTTAAGCACAGATACGCAGTATTTT. Translation gives CASSLTQGTLSTDTQYF.

A few counts support this clonotype. This chain links TRBV9 with TRBJ2-2; D is unresolved. Trimming removed 1 base at V and 4 bases at J, with 8 bases between. Germline V gene lookup returns CDR1 SGDLS and CDR2 YYNGEE. The CDR3 spans 14 residues. The CDR3 region is CASSVRIGTGELFF. The CDR3 DNA is TGTGCCAGCAGCGTAAGGATTGGCACCGGGGAGCTGTTTTTT.

This clonotype was observed many times. J is TRBJ1-2 and V is TRBV5-1; D is ambiguous. Germline CDR1 SGHRS, CDR2 YFSETQ. Trimming shortened V by 0 bases and J by 2 bases, and 8 bases separated the two germline ends. CDR3 length equals 14 residues. CDR3 DNA: TGCGCCAGCAGCTTGGATTACAGCAACTATGGCTACACCTTC. Protein product: CASSLDYSNYGYTF.

The gene calls are TRBV13 and TRBJ2-7; 15 bases match TRBD2. With V trimmed by 4 bases and J by 4 bases, 8 bases remained unmatched. This CDR3 region has 17 residues. In germline, CDR1 is PRHDT, CDR2 FYEKMQ (reference sequence). CDR3 in amino acids: CASSSAPGLAGGYEQYF. As DNA, the CDR3 is TGTGCCAGCAGCTCGGCACCGGGACTAGCGGGAGGTTACGAGCAGTACTTC.

This clonotype occurred a few times. V gene TRBV29-1 combines with J gene TRBJ1-2, with TRBD1 identical over 8 bases. This CDR3 spans 14 amino acids. Unmatched junction bases numbered 9, after V lost 6 bases and J lost 3 bases. Germline CDR1 SQVTM, CDR2 ANQGSEA. CDR3 sequence: CSVAGTGNYYGYTF. CDR3 bases: TGCAGCGTCGCAGGGACAGGCAACTACTATGGCTACACCTTC.

This clonotype was counted at least ten times. The rearrangement uses TRBV7-2 and TRBJ1-2, with D possibly matching TRBD1 (5 bases). Looked up from germline, CDR1 is SGHTA and CDR2 is FQGNSA. This CDR3 has 14 amino acids. V was trimmed by 5 bases and J by 3 bases, leaving 13 bases between them. CDR3 nucleotide sequence: TGTGCCAGCAGCCCCCGTGGCAGGGACTATGGCTACACCTTC. This gives the protein CASSPRGRDYGYTF.

Only a few counts were recorded for this clonotype. The chain recombines TRBV5-1 with TRBJ2-7; D not resolved. The CDR3 totals 13 residues. V dropped 3 bases and J dropped 2 bases, with 9 bases sitting between them. Germline lookup yields CDR1 SGHRS and CDR2 YFSETQ. The CDR3 region is CASSWTVAYEQYF. The CDR3 coding sequence is TGCGCCAGCAGCTGGACGGTAGCCTACGAGCAGTACTTC. Full variable domain (missing parts from reference TRBV5-1 and TRBJ2-7): KAGVTQTPRYLIKTRGQQVTLSCSPISGHRSVSWYQQTPGQGLQFLFEYFSETQRNKGNFPGRFSGRQFSNSRSEMNVSTLELGDSALYLCASSWTVAYEQYFGPGTRLTVT.

The chain links TRBV30 to TRBJ1-5; D is unclear. Looked up from germline, CDR1 is GTSNPN and CDR2 is SVGIG (reference sequence). Trimming shortened V by 1 base and J by 7 bases, and 11 bases separated the two germline ends. The CDR3 runs to 13 residues. This CDR3 is CAWSDGLDQPQHF. In nucleotides, the CDR3 is TGTGCCTGGAGTGACGGGCTCGACCAGCCCCAGCATTTT.

This clonotype has at least ten counts. The rearrangement links TRBV3-1 to TRBJ2-1; 9 nucleotides match TRBD1. CDR1 is LGHDT and CDR2 is YNNKEL in the germline V gene (reference sequence). V dropped 4 bases and J dropped 4; count of bases not matched to a gene: 5. CDR3 length equals 15 residues. The CDR3 sequence is CASSPGQGLYNEQFF. CDR3 nucleotides: TGTGCCAGCAGCCCGGGACAGGGCCTATACAATGAGCAGTTCTTC.

V and J are TRBV4-3 and TRBJ2-1, with TRBD2 identical over 11 bases. Germline V gives CDR1 LGHNA, CDR2 YSLEER. J lost 16 bases, V lost 0 bases, and 5 bases had no gene match. This CDR3 is built from 13 residues. DNA of the CDR3: TGCGCCAGCAGCCAAGATGGGACTAGCGGAAGATTCTTC. As protein: CASSQDGTSGRFF.

This clonotype was recorded at least ten times. The chain couples TRBV20-1 to TRBJ1-2; weak D call: TRBD1 (5 bases). The germline gives CDR1 DFQATT, CDR2 SNEGSKA (reference sequence). The V and J ends lost 2 bases and 1 base respectively, with 8 bases between them. The CDR3 covers 13 residues. CDR3 DNA sequence: TGCAGTGCTAGAAACAGGCGTAACTATGGCTACACCTTC. Translated: CSARNRRNYGYTF.

The rearrangement uses TRBV4-1 and TRBJ2-3; tentative D call: TRBD1 (6 bases). This CDR3 spans 15 amino acids. Trimming stripped 1 base from V and 1 base from J, with 9 bases between. Germline V CDR1 and CDR2: MGHRA, YSYEKL. DNA of the CDR3: TGCGCCAGCAGCCAAGTCAACAGGGGCACAGATACGCAGTATTTT. Its translation: CASSQVNRGTDTQYF.

This clonotype was recorded many times. The rearrangement joins TRBV7-9 to TRBJ2-3; 8 bases match TRBD2. With V trimmed by 6 bases and J by 0 bases, 11 bases remained unmatched. CDR1 is SEHNR, CDR2 FQNEAQ, per germline (reference sequence). The CDR3 is 17 amino acids. CDR3 nucleotide sequence: TGTGCCAGCAGAGGCAGGTCTAGCGGGCATAGCACAGATACGCAGTATTTT. Its translation: CASRGRSSGHSTDTQYF.

The table lists this clonotype with a few counts. This chain uses TRBV7-9 with TRBJ1-1; 7 nucleotides agree with TRBD1. The V segment lost 4 bases and the J segment 7 bases; nucleotides outside the gene matches: 3. The CDR3 length is 12 residues. CDR1 SEHNR and CDR2 FQNEAQ come from the germline V gene (reference sequence). The CDR3 nucleotides read TGTGCCAGCAGCTACTGGACAGGTGAAGCTTTCTTT. Protein product: CASSYWTGEAFF.

The chain has TRBV10-3 and TRBJ1-5; D is possibly TRBD1 (6 bases). V was trimmed by 6 bases and J by 3 bases, leaving 21 bases between them. CDR3 length: 17 amino acids. The germline V gene encodes CDR1 ENHRY and CDR2 SYGVKD. CDR3 loop: CAIRAGGGGVDNQPQHF. The DNA for the CDR3 is TGTGCCATCAGGGCCGGGGGGGGCGGTGTGGACAATCAGCCCCAGCATTTT.

This clonotype has just a few counts. The chain uses TRBV11-2 and TRBJ2-4; TRBD2 might be the D (6 bases). Germline CDR1 is SGHAT and CDR2 is FQNNGV. CDR3 size: 15 residues. V lost 5 bases and J 8 bases, leaving 19 bases between the germline ends. The CDR3 region is CASSPGRPQVDIQYF. CDR3 DNA: TGTGCCAGCAGCCCAGGGAGGCCGCAGGTAGACATTCAGTACTTC.

The chain employs TRBV27 and TRBJ2-7, with 11 bases aligning to TRBD1. Per germline, CDR1 MNHEY and CDR2 SMNVEV (reference sequence). The trim removed 0 bases at V and 11 bases at J, leaving 6 bases unmatched. The CDR3 totals 14 residues. CDR3 loop: CASSLSTGQGVKYF. CDR3 DNA sequence: TGTGCCAGCAGTTTATCAACGGGACAGGGGGTAAAGTACTTC.

This clonotype appeared many times. The chain couples TRBV6-1 to TRBJ2-5; tentative D call: TRBD1 (5 bases). The CDR3 sequence is 13 residues long. Germline CDR1 reads MNHNS; CDR2 reads SASEGT. V gave up 6 bases and J gave up 2 bases, with 10 bases separating them. CDR3 in DNA: TGTGCCAGCAGCGAAAGGGGTCAAGAGACCCAGTACTTC. Translating gives CASSERGQETQYF.

This clonotype has a count of ten or more. The chain's CDR3 is CASSGSSFYGYTF. In nucleotides, the CDR3 is TGTGCCAGCAGCGGCAGTTCCTTCTATGGCTACACCTTC. V usage is TRBV7-9 and J usage is TRBJ1-2; D uncertain. The CDR3 loop spans 13 amino acids. V was pared by 5 bases and J by 4 bases, with 11 bases between. Germline CDR1 SEHNR, CDR2 FQNEAQ (reference sequence). Using reference TRBV7-9 and TRBJ1-2 for the parts outside the CDR3, the full variable domain is DTGVSQNPRHKITKRGQNVTFRCDPISEHNRLYWYRQTLGQGPEFLTYFQNEAQLEKSRLLSDRFSAERPKGSFSTLEIQRTEQGDSAMYLCASSGSSFYGYTFGSGTRLTVV.

This clonotype was counted many times. V gene TRBV19 combines with J gene TRBJ1-5; 7 nucleotides agree with TRBD1. This CDR3 region has 14 residues. V lost 8 bases and J lost 7; bases outside the gene matches: 11. The germline CDR1 and CDR2 sequences are LNHDA and SQIVND (reference sequence). This CDR3 reads CASQWQGGGQPQHF. CDR3 nucleotides: TGTGCCAGTCAGTGGCAGGGGGGGGGACAGCCCCAGCATTTT.

The chain couples TRBV3-1 to TRBJ1-6; D not certain. Germline lookup yields CDR1 LGHDT and CDR2 YNNKEL (reference sequence). CDR3 size: 17 residues. V lost 0 bases to trimming and J lost 0 bases, with 9 bases between them. The CDR3 loop is CASSQDPKSSYNSPLHF. CDR3 DNA sequence: TGTGCCAGCAGCCAAGACCCGAAGAGCTCCTATAATTCACCCCTCCACTTT. The full variable domain, in which reference TRBV3-1 and TRBJ1-6 provide the parts outside the CDR3, is DTAVSQTPKYLVTQMGNDKSIKCEQNLGHDTMYWYKQDSKKFLKIMFSYNNKELIINETVPNRFSPKSPDKAHLNLHINSLELGDSAVYFCASSQDPKSSYNSPLHFGNGTRLTVT.

The CDR3 region is CASSLTRNTGELFF. Written as DNA, the CDR3 is TGTGCCAGCAGTTTAACAAGGAACACCGGGGAGCTGTTTTTT. This chain connects TRBV28 to TRBJ2-2; D uncertain. Germline-derived CDR1 and CDR2 are MDHEN and SYDVKM. The V end lost 2 bases, the J end lost 1 base, and 5 bases lay between the germline ends. This CDR3 has 14 residues.

The chain couples TRBV6-5 to TRBJ1-1, with TRBD1 matching over 11 bases. Trimming removed 7 bases from V and 0 bases from J; junction bases left unmatched: 4. Germline V lookup: CDR1 MNHEY, CDR2 SVGAGI. This CDR3 has 15 residues. The CDR3 DNA reads as TGTGCCAGCAAAGTGGACAGGGGGCTGAACACTGAAGCTTTCTTT. This gives the protein CASKVDRGLNTEAFF.

This clonotype came up many times. The chain has TRBV28 and TRBJ2-7, with D possibly matching TRBD1 (6 bases). Germline V lookup: CDR1 MDHEN, CDR2 SYDVKM. The CDR3 is made up of 13 amino acids. V was clipped by 6 bases and J by 3 bases, with 12 bases between them. CDR3 sequence reads: CASSRDTSYEQYF. As DNA, the CDR3 is TGTGCCAGCAGCCGGGACACCAGCTACGAGCAGTACTTC.

This clonotype was seen a few times. The chain uses TRBV28 and TRBJ1-1; TRBD1 might be the D (6 bases). Trimming stripped 6 bases from V and 5 bases from J, with 13 bases between. CDR3 size: 13 residues. Germline V lookup: CDR1 MDHEN, CDR2 SYDVKM. CDR3 DNA: TGTGCCAGCAGGGACAGTATAGTAACTGAAGCTTTCTTT. Translating it yields CASRDSIVTEAFF.

The chain carries TRBV2 and TRBJ2-7; D gene unclear. Germline CDR1 SNHLY, CDR2 FYNNEI. The CDR3 contains 13 residues. Trimming removed 7 bases from V and 0 bases from J, with 10 bases in between. The CDR3 nucleotides are TGTGCCAGCAACCGCGACCTCTCCTACGAGCAGTACTTC. As protein: CASNRDLSYEQYF. Variable domain in full (rest from reference TRBV2 and TRBJ2-7): EPEVTQTPSHQVTQMGQEVILRCVPISNHLYFYWYRQILGQKVEFLVSFYNNEISEKSEIFDDQFSVERPDGSNFTLKIRSTKLEDSAMYFCASNRDLSYEQYFGPGTRLTVT.

In its sample, this clonotype was seen a few times. The rearrangement links TRBV20-1 to TRBJ2-1, with TRBD2 matching 12 bases. Germline V gene lookup returns CDR1 DFQATT and CDR2 SNEGSKA (reference sequence). The V gene end was trimmed by 4 bases and the J gene end by 7 bases; junction bases not matched to a gene: 8. This CDR3 has 15 amino acids. CDR3 amino acids: CSAILAGGLGNEQFF. CDR3 sequence (DNA): TGCAGTGCTATCCTAGCGGGGGGGCTGGGTAATGAGCAGTTCTTC.